This T cell receptor (beta chain) emerged from a study of cytomegalovirus exposure and HLA in healthy donors. The CDR3 runs to 16 residues. Germline V gene data show CDR1 as SGHRS and CDR2 as YFSETQ. The V gene end was trimmed by 4 bases and the J gene end by 1 base; junction bases not matched to a gene: 9. PCR primers comprised 60 Vbeta and 13 Jbeta primers. The assay was immunoSEQ multiplex PCR, and TCRdb's table has in-frame clones only and misses some. The repertoire has about 110,000 clones, 75% to 85% of them found once; the top ten carry just under 3%. The TCR sequence derives from a woman in her late teens or twenties in good health and CMV-seropositive. V and J are TRBV5-1 and TRBJ2-7; 9 positions match TRBD2. The sequencing input was PBMCs. The CDR3 reads CASSPLPGLASYEQYF. The CDR3 DNA sequence: TGCGCCAGCAGCCCCTTACCCGGACTAGCGTCCTACGAGCAGTACTTC. The full variable domain, with the rest looked up from reference TRBV5-1 and TRBJ2-7, is KAGVTQTPRYLIKTRGQQVTLSCSPISGHRSVSWYQQTPGQGLQFLFEYFSETQRNKGNFPGRFSGRQFSNSRSEMNVSTLELGDSALYLCASSPLPGLASYEQYFGPGTRLTVT.